This TCR beta chain appears in the sequencing data of a study of control samples from healthy donors and cancer patients. Trimming pared 2 bases from V and 2 bases from J, leaving 7 bases between. This CDR3 spans 13 amino acids. Germline V gene data show CDR1 as SGDLS and CDR2 as YYNGEE. The data were produced by immunoSEQ multiplex PCR, yet TCRdb's version contains in-frame clones alone and is incomplete. In the table there are 130,000 to 150,000 clones, approximately 91% of which are singletons. The receptor was derived from a man in his thirties or forties in good health. The chain combines TRBV9 with TRBJ1-1, with a weak D call TRBD1 (5 bases). The material sequenced was blood. The CDR3 sequence: CASSVQGNTEAFF. DNA for the CDR3: TGTGCCAGCAGCGTTCAGGGAAACACTGAAGCTTTCTTT.